These 5 T cell receptor beta chains share one sample of origin, sequenced in a study of CD8 T cells in Susac syndrome. Reverse transcription of about 0.45 to 1 ug RNA used random hexamers. Each CDR3 protein gets one entry after TCRdb re-called the immunoSEQ multiplex PCR reads with MiXCR. The table shows over 350,000 distinct CDR3 sequences, with around 85% occurring only once. The sequenced sample consisted of CD8+ T cells from PBMCs. All receptors derive from a human donor with multiple sclerosis.

The chain links TRBV5-1 to TRBJ1-6; D gene unclear. Germline lookup yields CDR1 SGHRS and CDR2 YFSETQ. The CDR3 has 16 amino acids. With 1 base removed from V and 8 bases from J, the gap between germline ends came to 16 bases. CDR3 sequence (DNA): TGCGCCAGCAGCTTGTTACCCCGGACGGCAGATTCACCCCTCCACTTT. Translating gives CASSLLPRTADSPLHF.

The chain is built from TRBV7-2 and TRBJ2-4; D may be TRBD2 (5 bases). This CDR3 is built from 13 residues. CDR1 SGHTA and CDR2 FQGNSA come from the germline V gene. The V gene lost 8 bases and the J gene lost 7 bases, with 15 bases spanning the gap. CDR3 coding DNA: TGTGCCAGCCCGCGAGGCCCGGGGAACATTCAGTACTTC. Its protein is CASPRGPGNIQYF.

This chain links TRBV6-1 with TRBJ2-1; 11 bases align to TRBD1. Per the germline V gene, CDR1 is MNHNS and CDR2 is SASEGT. There are 17 residues in the CDR3. Unmatched junction bases numbered 11, after V lost 5 bases and J lost 5 bases. The CDR3 spells CASSRHTRTGGHNEQFF. The DNA of the CDR3 is TGTGCCAGCAGTCGTCATACTAGGACAGGGGGCCACAATGAGCAGTTCTTC.

This sequence joins TRBV7-9 and TRBJ2-7, with D perhaps being TRBD1 or TRBD2 (5 bases each). The V end was cut by 5 bases, the J end by 2 bases, with 13 bases between. The CDR3 sequence is 14 residues long. CDR1 and CDR2 (germline): SEHNR, FQNEAQ (reference sequence). CDR3 DNA: TGTGCCAGCAGCCCCTGGGACGGTACCTACGAGCAGTACTTC. It codes for CASSPWDGTYEQYF.

The chain employs TRBV19 and TRBJ2-5, with 7 bases fitting TRBD2. The CDR3 loop spans 15 amino acids. The V gene end was trimmed by 4 bases and the J gene end by 3 bases; junction bases not matched to a gene: 8. Per germline, CDR1 LNHDA and CDR2 SQIVND (reference sequence). DNA of the CDR3: TGTGCCAGTAGTAAGGGAGGGTCCGTAGAAGAGACCCAGTACTTC. The encoded protein is CASSKGGSVEETQYF.